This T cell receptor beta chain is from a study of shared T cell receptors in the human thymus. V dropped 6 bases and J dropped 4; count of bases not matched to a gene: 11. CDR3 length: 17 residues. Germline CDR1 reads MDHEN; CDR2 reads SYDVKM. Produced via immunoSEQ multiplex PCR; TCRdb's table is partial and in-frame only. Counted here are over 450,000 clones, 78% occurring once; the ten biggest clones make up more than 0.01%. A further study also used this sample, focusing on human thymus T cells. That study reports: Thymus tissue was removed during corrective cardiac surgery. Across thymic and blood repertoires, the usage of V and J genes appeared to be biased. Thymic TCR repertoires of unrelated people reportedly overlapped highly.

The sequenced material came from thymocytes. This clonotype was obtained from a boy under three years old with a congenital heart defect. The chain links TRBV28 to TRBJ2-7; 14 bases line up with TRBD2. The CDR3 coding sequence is TGTGCCAGCAGCTATCGACTAGCGGGAGGGCCAAGGTACGAGCAGTACTTC. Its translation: CASSYRLAGGPRYEQYF.